This T cell receptor (beta chain) appears in the sequencing data of a study of blood T cell repertoires in COVID-19. Study background: The cDNA or gDNA used as material had been derived from T cells, B-cell-depleted T cells, or PBMCs.

Membership in each cohort depended on participant-reported clinical history. Among Cohort 3 donors, those recovered had two negative PCRs, clearance, or symptom resolution. Under the authors' procedure: Amplification of reference gene primers provided the estimated nucleated cell counts. Sequenced by immunoSEQ multiplex PCR; TCRdb stores in-frame clones only, minus some. From that table come the V and J calls and clone size; the DNA was used to work out D and trimming. The table lists about 190,000 clones, approximately 84% of them singletons. The CDR3 contains 15 residues. CDR1 and CDR2 (germline): MNHNS, SASEGT. The V segment lost 0 bases and the J segment 2 bases; nucleotides outside the gene matches: 4.

The sample was PBMCs or T cells enriched from blood (not recorded which). The rearrangement links TRBV6-1 to TRBJ2-7, with TRBD1 identical over 7 bases. This clonotype was obtained from a woman younger than 45 who had recovered from COVID-19. The CDR3: CASSEALGQTYEQYF. CDR3 sequence (DNA): TGTGCCAGCAGTGAAGCATTGGGACAGACCTACGAGCAGTACTTC.